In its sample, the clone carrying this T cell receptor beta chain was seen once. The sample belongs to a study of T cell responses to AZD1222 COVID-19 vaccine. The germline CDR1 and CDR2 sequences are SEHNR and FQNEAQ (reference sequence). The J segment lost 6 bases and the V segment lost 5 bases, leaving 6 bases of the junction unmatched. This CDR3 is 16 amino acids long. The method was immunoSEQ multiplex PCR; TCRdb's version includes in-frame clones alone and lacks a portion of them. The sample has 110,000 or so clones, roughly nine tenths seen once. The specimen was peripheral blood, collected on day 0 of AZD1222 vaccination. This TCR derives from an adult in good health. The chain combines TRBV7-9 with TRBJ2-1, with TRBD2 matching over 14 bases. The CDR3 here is CASSPPTSGGANEQFF. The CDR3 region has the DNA TGTGCCAGCAGCCCTCCGACTAGCGGGGGGGCCAATGAGCAGTTCTTC.